A single sample is the source of the 2 T cell receptor beta chains below, sequenced in a study of Graves' ophthalmopathy and Graves' hyperthyroidism. Amplification targeted the TCR beta CDR3 regions, with RNA transcripts as the source material. Second-round multiplex PCR came after first-round RT-PCR with HTBI primers. TCRdb re-derived calls from the multiplex PCR reads in MiXCR, one entry per CDR3 protein. The sample lists hundreds of thousands of distinct CDR3 sequences; roughly two fifths were seen once. Sequencing was performed on peripheral blood. These TCRs come from an adult man with Graves' ophthalmopathy.

The genes are TRBV5-1 and TRBJ2-6, with D maybe TRBD2 (5 bases). Germline CDR1 is SGHRS and CDR2 is YFSETQ. This CDR3 is built from 16 residues. V shed 2 bases and J shed 0 bases, with 9 bases lying between them. CDR3 bases: TGCGCCAGCAGCTTTCAAGCGGTCTCTGGGGCCAACGTCCTGACTTTC. Its protein is CASSFQAVSGANVLTF.

This clonotype was detected many times. This chain links TRBV7-2 with TRBJ1-1, with no clear D. Trimming removed 3 bases from V and 0 bases from J, with 5 bases in between. The CDR3 loop spans 13 amino acids. The germline V gene has CDR1 SGHTA and CDR2 FQGNSA. CDR3 nucleotides: TGTGCCAGCAGCTTTGGGCTGAACACTGAAGCTTTCTTT. Amino acid sequence: CASSFGLNTEAFF. Variable domain in full (rest from reference TRBV7-2 and TRBJ1-1): GAGVSQSPSNKVTEKGKDVELRCDPISGHTALYWYRQSLGQGLEFLIYFQGNSAPDKSGLPSDRFSAERTGGSVSTLTIQRTQQEDSAVYLCASSFGLNTEAFFGQGTRLTVV.